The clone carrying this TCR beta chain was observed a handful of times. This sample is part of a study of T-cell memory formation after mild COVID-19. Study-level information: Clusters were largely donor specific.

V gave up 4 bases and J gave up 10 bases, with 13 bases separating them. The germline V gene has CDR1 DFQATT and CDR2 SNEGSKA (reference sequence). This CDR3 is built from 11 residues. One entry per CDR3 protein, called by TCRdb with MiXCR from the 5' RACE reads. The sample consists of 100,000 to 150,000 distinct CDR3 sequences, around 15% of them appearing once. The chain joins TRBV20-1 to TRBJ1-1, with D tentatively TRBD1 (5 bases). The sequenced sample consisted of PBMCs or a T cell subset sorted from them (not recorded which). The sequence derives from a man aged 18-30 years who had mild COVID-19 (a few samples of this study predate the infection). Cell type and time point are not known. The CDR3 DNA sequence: TGCAGTGCTACCACCCGGGGCTCAGCTTTCTTT. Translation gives CSATTRGSAFF.